Presented here are 9 T cell receptor beta chains from one specimen sequenced in a study of blood T cell repertoires in COVID-19. Assay: immunoSEQ multiplex PCR; the TCRdb copy retains only in-frame clones and omits some. The repertoire has nearly 350,000 clones, about 90% of them found once; the top ten carry approximately 0.93%. The sample comprised PBMCs or T cells enriched from blood (not recorded which). The receptors originated from a woman between 25 and 40 years old who had recovered from COVID-19.

In this sample, this clone turned up once. J is TRBJ2-5 and V is TRBV27, with D possibly being TRBD2 (7 bases). The V gene lost 2 bases and the J gene lost 5 bases, with 15 bases spanning the gap. The germline V gene has CDR1 MNHEY and CDR2 SMNVEV (reference sequence). The CDR3 has 15 amino acids. DNA of the CDR3: TGTGCCAGCAGTTTAAGGGCCGGGGGGCGCGAGACCCAGTACTTC. Its translation: CASSLRAGGRETQYF.

This rearrangement joins TRBV7-6 to TRBJ2-1; 10 bases are a match to TRBD1. J gave up 4 bases and V 5 bases, and 8 bases lay outside the gene matches. The CDR3 has 16 residues. Germline assignment: CDR1 SGHVS and CDR2 FNYEAQ. The CDR3 sequence: CASSPRTGGLYNEQFF. CDR3 sequence (DNA): TGTGCCAGCAGCCCCCGGACAGGGGGTTTATACAATGAGCAGTTCTTC.

The rearrangement uses TRBV24-1 and TRBJ1-5; maybe TRBD1 (6 bases). Trimming pared 3 bases from V and 3 bases from J, leaving 14 bases between. CDR1 is KGHDR and CDR2 is SFDVKD in the germline V gene. The CDR3 totals 16 residues. The CDR3 loop reads CATSDIGGDDNQPQHF. The DNA for the CDR3 is TGTGCCACCAGTGATATAGGGGGGGATGACAATCAGCCCCAGCATTTT.

The rearrangement joins TRBV5-1 to TRBJ2-7; 8 bases are a match to TRBD1. The germline gives CDR1 SGHRS, CDR2 YFSETQ. The CDR3 covers 14 residues. The junction had 6 bases not matched to a gene; V was cut back by 4 bases and J by 3 bases. CDR3 loop: CASSPTGGHYEQYF. CDR3 bases: TGCGCCAGCAGCCCCACAGGGGGGCACTACGAGCAGTACTTC.

The V and J genes are TRBV5-1 and TRBJ2-1, with 7 bases matching TRBD1. CDR3 length: 16 amino acids. V gave up 4 bases and J gave up 6 bases; unmatched junction bases: 13. Per the germline V gene, CDR1 is SGHRS and CDR2 is YFSETQ. The CDR3 loop reads CASSNRGPPGFNEQFF. The CDR3 coding sequence is TGCGCCAGCAGCAACAGGGGTCCCCCGGGGTTCAATGAGCAGTTCTTC.

V usage is TRBV12-3 or TRBV12-4 and J usage is TRBJ2-3; D not resolved. The V gene lost 7 bases and the J gene lost 4 bases, with 9 bases spanning the gap. This CDR3 region has 12 residues. In DNA form, the CDR3 reads TGTGCCAGCACGGTCGCGGCAGATACGCAGTATTTT. Its translation: CASTVAADTQYF.

The chain uses TRBV2 and TRBJ2-3; 8 bases map to TRBD1. The trim removed 1 base at V and 6 bases at J, leaving 12 bases unmatched. The CDR3 consists of 17 residues. From germline, CDR1 is SNHLY and CDR2 FYNNEI. CDR3 sequence: CASSEVVRGPHSDTQYF. In nucleotides, the CDR3 is TGTGCCAGCAGTGAAGTCGTCAGGGGGCCCCATAGTGATACGCAGTATTTT.

As concerns this clone: The junction does not match germline at one end; this may be a read error. The rearrangement uses TRBV11-2 and TRBJ1-2; tentative D call: TRBD1 (5 bases). This CDR3 spans 13 amino acids. Germline V gene lookup returns CDR1 SGHAT and CDR2 FQNNGV. The CDR3 bases are TGTGCCAGCAGCCTAGAGGGAGGGGAGGGGTACACCTTC. It codes for CASSLEGGEGYTF.

The rearrangement uses TRBV27 and TRBJ1-4, with D tentatively TRBD1 (6 bases). The CDR3 is made up of 14 amino acids. Trimming stripped 2 bases from V and 8 bases from J, with 12 bases between. Germline CDR1 reads MNHEY; CDR2 reads SMNVEV (reference sequence). The CDR3 region has the DNA TGTGCCAGCAGTTTACGGGGGGCCGGCGAAAAACTGTTTTTT. Its protein product is CASSLRGAGEKLFF.